This TCR beta chain was observed in a study of blood T cell repertoires in COVID-19. Turning to the study itself: COVID-19 samples, acute and convalescent, were from the United States, Italy and Spain. T cells, B-cell-depleted T cells, or PBMCs provided the cDNA or gDNA that served as material.

Participant reports of clinical history set cohort assignment. In the authors' workflow: Estimation of nucleated cell counts was performed using reference gene primer amplification. TCRdb's copy holds only in-frame clones and misses some; the assay was immunoSEQ multiplex PCR. That table gives V, J and clone size, and the DNA gave D and trimming. The data contain roughly 290,000 clones, 85% to 90% of them seen just once; the ten biggest clones take up roughly 1.6%. The germline V gene has CDR1 ENHRY and CDR2 SYGVKD. The CDR3 is 16 amino acids. V was trimmed by 3 bases and J by 5 bases, leaving 16 bases between them.

Sequencing was done on a sample of PBMCs or T cells enriched from blood (not recorded which). The chain employs TRBV10-3 and TRBJ2-2; D not certain. This receptor was taken from a woman between 18 and 29 years old with acute COVID-19. CDR3 loop: CAISDTRVVRTGELFF. CDR3 in DNA: TGTGCCATCAGTGATACCCGGGTGGTGCGGACCGGGGAGCTGTTTTTT.